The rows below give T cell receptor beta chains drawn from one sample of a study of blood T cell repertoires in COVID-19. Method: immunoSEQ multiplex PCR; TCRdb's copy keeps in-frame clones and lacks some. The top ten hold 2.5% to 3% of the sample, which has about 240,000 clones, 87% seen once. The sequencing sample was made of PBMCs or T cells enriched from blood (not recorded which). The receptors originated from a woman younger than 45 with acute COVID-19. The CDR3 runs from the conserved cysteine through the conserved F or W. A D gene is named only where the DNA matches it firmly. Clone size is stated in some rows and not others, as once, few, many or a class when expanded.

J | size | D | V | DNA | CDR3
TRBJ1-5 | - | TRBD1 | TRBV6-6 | TGTGCCAGCACCCTAGGGGGCAGGCTGGGCAATCAGCCCCAGCATTTT | CASTLGGRLGNQPQHF
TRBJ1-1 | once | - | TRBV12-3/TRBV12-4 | TGTGCCAGCAGTTTTTTGCGGGGCTCTGAAGCTTTCTTT | CASSFLRGSEAFF
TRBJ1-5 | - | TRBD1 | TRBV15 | TGTGCCACCAGCAGGGAGGGACAGGGGTTAATGCAGCCCCAGCATTTT | CATSREGQGLMQPQHF
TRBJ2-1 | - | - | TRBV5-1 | TGCGCCAGCGGCCGCTTGGATGAGCAGTTCTTC | CASGRLDEQFF
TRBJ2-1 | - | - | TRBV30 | TGTGCCTCGGTGGAGGATGAGCAGTTCTTC | CASVEDEQFF
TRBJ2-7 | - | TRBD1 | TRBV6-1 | TGTGCCAGCAGTGCCTATGGACAGGGGTCCTTCTACGAGCAGTACTTC | CASSAYGQGSFYEQYF
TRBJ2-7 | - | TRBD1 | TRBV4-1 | TGCGCCAGCAGCCAATTAGGGGACAGTCAGGAGCAGTACTTC | CASSQLGDSQEQYF
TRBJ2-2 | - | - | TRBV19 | TGTGCCAGTAGTACCAGAACCAACACCGGGGAGCTGTTTTTT | CASSTRTNTGELFF
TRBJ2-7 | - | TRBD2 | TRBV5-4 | TGTGCCAGCTCCCTAGCGGGGGTCAACTACGAGCAGTACTTC | CASSLAGVNYEQYF
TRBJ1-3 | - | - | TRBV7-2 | TGTGCCAGCAGCTTAACGGGACTGAGAATTTCGTCTGGAAACACCATATATTTT | CASSLTGLRISSGNTIYF
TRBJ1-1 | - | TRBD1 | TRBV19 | TGTGCCAGTAGTATCCCTCGGACAGGGGGCACTGAAGCTTTCTTT | CASSIPRTGGTEAFF
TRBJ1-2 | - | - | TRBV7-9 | TGTGCCAGCAGCGCCTCCGGGAGGGGAGGAGGTGGCTACACCTTC | CASSASGRGGGGYTF
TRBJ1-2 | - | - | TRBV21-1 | TGTGCCAGCAGCAACCGAGCCCGAGAGCCACATGGCTACACCTTC | CASSNRAREPHGYTF
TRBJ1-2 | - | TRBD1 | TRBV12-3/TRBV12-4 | TGTGCCAGCAGTTCACGACAGGGTGGCGGCTACACCTTC | CASSSRQGGGYTF
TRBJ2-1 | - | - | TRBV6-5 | TGTGCCAGCAGTAAACTAGCAGGGGGGAATGAGCAGTTCTTC | CASSKLAGGNEQFF
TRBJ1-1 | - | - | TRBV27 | TGTGCCAGCACCCCGACAGGACAGAACACTGAAGCTTTCTTT | CASTPTGQNTEAFF
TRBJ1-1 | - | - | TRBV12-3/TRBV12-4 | TGTGCCAGCAGTTGGACAGTCAACACTGAAGCTTTCTTT | CASSWTVNTEAFF
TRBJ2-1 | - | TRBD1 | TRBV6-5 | TGTGCCAGCCTACTGGGACAGGTCTACAATGAGCAGTTCTTC | CASLLGQVYNEQFF
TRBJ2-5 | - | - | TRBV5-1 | TGCGCCAGCAGCTTGGAGGGGGGGTACCAAGAGACCCAGTACTTC | CASSLEGGYQETQYF
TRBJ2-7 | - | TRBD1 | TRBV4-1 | TGCGCCAGCAGCCAAGGGACAGGGGTTTTCCTCTACGAGCAGTACTTC | CASSQGTGVFLYEQYF
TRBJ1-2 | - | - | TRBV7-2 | TGTGCCAGCAGCTTATCGGGGGGATCCGAGGGTGGCTACACCTTC | CASSLSGGSEGGYTF
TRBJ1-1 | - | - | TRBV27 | TGTGCCAGCTTCGACAGACGCATCTTGAACACTGAAGCTTTCTTT | CASFDRRILNTEAFF
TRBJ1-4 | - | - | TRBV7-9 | TGTGCCAGCAGCTTAGTGGCAGATGAAAAACTGTTTTTT | CASSLVADEKLFF
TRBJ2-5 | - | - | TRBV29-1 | TGCAGCGTTGAGGGAGCTGAGGCCCAGTACTTC | CSVEGAEAQYF
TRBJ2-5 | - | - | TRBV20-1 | TGCAGTGCTAGGTCGCAAGAGACCCAGTACTTC | CSARSQETQYF
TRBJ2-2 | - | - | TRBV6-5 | TGTGCCAGCAGCCCCGCGGCGGCCGGGGAGCTGTTTTTT | CASSPAAAGELFF
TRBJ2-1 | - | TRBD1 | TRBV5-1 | TGCGCCAGCAGGTCCGGGACAGGGAATTACAATGAGCAGTTCTTC | CASRSGTGNYNEQFF
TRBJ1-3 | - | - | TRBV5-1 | TGCGCCAGCAGCTCTGGAGGGGAATCTGGAAACACCATATATTTT | CASSSGGESGNTIYF
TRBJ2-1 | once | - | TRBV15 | TGTGCCACCAGCGTACGACAGCGTAATGAGCAGTTCTTC | CATSVRQRNEQFF
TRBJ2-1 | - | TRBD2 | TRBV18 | TGTGCCAGCTCACGTCCCCTAGCGGGGGGAAGGAATGAGCAGTTCTTC | CASSRPLAGGRNEQFF
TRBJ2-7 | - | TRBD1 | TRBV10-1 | TGCGCCAGCAGTGATCTCGGACAGGGTGGGTCCTACGAGCAGTACTTC | CASSDLGQGGSYEQYF
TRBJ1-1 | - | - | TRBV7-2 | TGTGCCAGCAGCTTGCCAGGGCTGGGTGTTGAAGCTTTCTTT | CASSLPGLGVEAFF
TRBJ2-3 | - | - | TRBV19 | TGTGCCAGTAGTATAGGTTGGCAGGGTGCCGATACGCAGTATTTT | CASSIGWQGADTQYF
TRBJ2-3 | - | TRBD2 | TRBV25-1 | TGTGCCAGCAGGAGCCCCCCAGCGGGACTCACAGATACGCAGTATTTT | CASRSPPAGLTDTQYF
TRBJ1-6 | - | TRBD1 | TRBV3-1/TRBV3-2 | TGTGCCAGCAGCGACGACCACAGGACAGGGTCCTATAATTCACCCCTCCACTTT | CASSDDHRTGSYNSPLHF
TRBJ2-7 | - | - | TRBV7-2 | TGTGCCAGCAGCTTAGGGGCAGGGCGGTACGAGCAGTACTTC | CASSLGAGRYEQYF
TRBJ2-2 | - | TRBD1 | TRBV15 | TGTGCCACCAGCACCCTATGGGGACAGGTCGACACCGGGGAGCTGTTTTTT | CATSTLWGQVDTGELFF
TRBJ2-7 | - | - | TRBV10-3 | TGTGCCATCAGTGAGTCCGGGGGGCTCGGGTACGAGCAGTACTTC | CAISESGGLGYEQYF
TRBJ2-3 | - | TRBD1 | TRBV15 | TGTGCCACCAGCAGAGATTCGTACAGGGGGCTTAATACGCAGTATTTT | CATSRDSYRGLNTQYF
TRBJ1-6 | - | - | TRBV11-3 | TGTGCCAGCAGCAACGGTAATTCACCCCTCCACTTT | CASSNGNSPLHF
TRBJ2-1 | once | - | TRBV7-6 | TGTGCCAGCAGCAGAGGGGGTTCCTACAATGAGCAGTTCTTC | CASSRGGSYNEQFF
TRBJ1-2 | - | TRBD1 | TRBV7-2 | TGTGCCAGCAGCTTTCAGGGGGCGGACTATGGCTACACCTTC | CASSFQGADYGYTF
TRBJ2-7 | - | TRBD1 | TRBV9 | TGTGCCAGCAGCGTAGTCCCAGGGGGCTTCGAGCAGTACTTC | CASSVVPGGFEQYF
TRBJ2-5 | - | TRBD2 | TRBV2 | TGTGCCAGCAGTCCCGCGCCCGGGACTAGCGGAGAAGAGACCCAGTACTTC | CASSPAPGTSGEETQYF
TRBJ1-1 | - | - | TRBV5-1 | TGCGCCAGCAGCTTAGGCGGTACGAACACTGAAGCTTTCTTT | CASSLGGTNTEAFF
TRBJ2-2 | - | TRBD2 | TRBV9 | TGTGCCAGCAGCGCGCCGTCCCGGAGCGGGGCCCCGAACACCGGGGAGCTGTTTTTT | CASSAPSRSGAPNTGELFF
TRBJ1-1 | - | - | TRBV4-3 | TGCGCCAGCAGCCCCATAAGACAGAACACTGAAGCTTTCTTT | CASSPIRQNTEAFF
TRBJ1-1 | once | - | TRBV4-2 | TGTGCCAGCAGCCAAGACAGGGACACTGAAGCTTTCTTT | CASSQDRDTEAFF
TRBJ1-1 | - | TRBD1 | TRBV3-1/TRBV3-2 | TGTGCCAGCAGCCCCGGAACTGTAATGGCAGGGGGGTTCGGCACTGAAGCTTTCTTT | CASSPGTVMAGGFGTEAFF
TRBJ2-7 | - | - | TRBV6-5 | TGTGCCAGCAGCTCAATCAGGCCCTACGAGCAGTACTTC | CASSSIRPYEQYF
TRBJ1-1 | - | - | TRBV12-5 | TGTGCTAGTGGTTTGGCACGATACAGAGATAACACTGAAGCTTTCTTT | CASGLARYRDNTEAFF